The 29 T cell receptor beta chains listed next were all sequenced from one sample in a study of blood T cell repertoires in COVID-19. Assay: immunoSEQ multiplex PCR; the TCRdb copy retains only in-frame clones and omits some. Of 200,000 to 250,000 clones in the sample, 80% to 90% were seen once. Source material: PBMCs or T cells enriched from blood (not recorded which). The origin of the receptors is a woman in her twenties or thirties who had been exposed to COVID-19.

V gene TRBV7-9 combines with J gene TRBJ1-2; 7 positions agree with TRBD1. The CDR3 is made up of 14 amino acids. Unmatched junction bases numbered 8, after V lost 3 bases and J lost 7 bases. Germline V CDR1 and CDR2: SEHNR, FQNEAQ (reference sequence). In DNA, the CDR3 is TGTGCCAGCAGCTTGTCACAGGGGTTTGGTGGCTACACCTTC. Amino acid sequence: CASSLSQGFGGYTF. Full variable domain (remainder filled in from reference TRBV7-9 and TRBJ1-2): DTGVSQNPRHKITKRGQNVTFRCDPISEHNRLYWYRQTLGQGPEFLTYFQNEAQLEKSRLLSDRFSAERPKGSFSTLEIQRTEQGDSAMYLCASSLSQGFGGYTFGSGTRLTVV.

The chain links TRBV4-1 to TRBJ2-1, with D possibly being TRBD1 (6 bases). V lost 0 bases and J 7 bases, leaving 22 bases between the germline ends. The germline gives CDR1 MGHRA, CDR2 YSYEKL. The CDR3 extends over 18 amino acids. The CDR3 DNA sequence: TGCGCCAGCAGCCAAGAGGGAGCAGGGGTACCCTTGGGGAATGAGCAGTTCTTC. Translation: CASSQEGAGVPLGNEQFF.

V and J are TRBV24-1 and TRBJ2-7; 8 bases are a match to TRBD1. CDR3 length: 13 amino acids. Germline V gene lookup returns CDR1 KGHDR and CDR2 SFDVKD. Trimming cost V 4 bases and J 8 bases; bases outside gene matches: 6. Written as DNA, the CDR3 is TGTGCCACCAGTGAGTGGACAGGGAGTCAGCAGTACTTC. This encodes CATSEWTGSQQYF.

The chain joins TRBV30 to TRBJ1-2; D is unclear. V was cut by 2 bases and J by 6 bases, with 13 bases left in between. This CDR3 spans 13 amino acids. CDR1 and CDR2 (germline): GTSNPN, SVGIG (reference sequence). CDR3 bases: TGTGCCTGGAGTCTAAACAGCCACCATGGCTACACCTTC. The encoded protein is CAWSLNSHHGYTF.

The chain joins TRBV5-1 to TRBJ2-1; 7 nucleotides agree with TRBD1. This CDR3 has 14 amino acids. The germline CDR1 and CDR2 sequences are SGHRS and YFSETQ. The V and J ends lost 4 bases and 7 bases, in that order; junction bases with no gene match: 8. The CDR3 DNA follows: TGCGCCAGCAGCCCGAGGACAGGCGGGAATGAGCAGTTCTTC. It translates to CASSPRTGGNEQFF.

This clone was counted between two and nine times. This chain joins TRBV2 and TRBJ1-4; the match to TRBD1 covers 7 bases. J gave up 4 bases and V 1 base, and 3 bases lay outside the gene matches. Germline CDR1 and CDR2: SNHLY and FYNNEI. The CDR3 is made up of 15 amino acids. In nucleotides, the CDR3 is TGTGCCAGCAGTGAAGTGGGGACAGTTAATGAAAAACTGTTTTTT. As protein: CASSEVGTVNEKLFF.

The V call is TRBV30, the J call TRBJ2-7; 11 positions match TRBD2. The junction had 11 bases not matched to a gene; V was cut back by 2 bases and J by 5 bases. Germline assignment: CDR1 GTSNPN and CDR2 SVGIG (reference sequence). The CDR3 is 16 amino acids. The CDR3 here is CAWSPRLAGSRNEQYF. The CDR3 nucleotides are TGTGCCTGGAGTCCGAGACTAGCGGGAAGTCGAAACGAGCAGTACTTC.

V is TRBV27 and J is TRBJ1-5; D is ambiguous. Germline values: CDR1 MNHEY, CDR2 SMNVEV (reference sequence). The CDR3 length is 13 residues. Trimming removed 2 bases at V and 6 bases at J, with 8 bases between. CDR3 nucleotide sequence: TGTGCCAGCAGTTTAGGAGGGATTCAGCCCCAGCATTTT. Its protein is CASSLGGIQPQHF.

The chain combines TRBV9 with TRBJ2-1; 7 bases agree with TRBD2. The CDR3 runs to 17 residues. V shed 4 bases and J 2 bases; nucleotides not matched to a gene: 12. Germline V gene lookup returns CDR1 SGDLS and CDR2 YYNGEE. The CDR3 DNA sequence: TGTGCCAGCAGCCTGCGGGGGATCGTCTCCGCCTACAATGAGCAGTTCTTC. Encoded protein: CASSLRGIVSAYNEQFF.

V usage is TRBV18 and J usage is TRBJ1-2; D gene unclear. The CDR3 runs to 13 residues. Germline V CDR1 and CDR2: KGHSH, LQKENI. The ends were cut back, 1 base at V and 2 bases at J, with 5 bases in the middle. The CDR3, as DNA: TGTGCCAGCTCACCACGCGGGAACTATGGCTACACCTTC. This encodes CASSPRGNYGYTF.

The rearrangement joins TRBV5-8 to TRBJ2-1; 10 bases map to TRBD2. Germline trimming cut 4 bases from V and 9 bases from J; bases unmatched to any gene: 10. CDR3 length equals 15 residues. Looked up from germline, CDR1 is SGHTS and CDR2 is YDEGEE. The CDR3 reads CASSNLAGVGFEQFF. CDR3 in DNA: TGTGCCAGCAGCAATCTAGCGGGAGTCGGATTTGAGCAGTTCTTC.

The V gene is TRBV15, the J gene TRBJ2-1, with 11 bases identical to TRBD2. Looked up from germline, CDR1 is LNHNV and CDR2 is YYDKDF (reference sequence). The CDR3 loop spans 14 amino acids. V trimming: 3 bases; J trimming: 5 bases; junction bases outside the gene matches: 0. Here the CDR3 reads CATSRTSGNNEQFF. CDR3 bases: TGTGCCACCAGCAGGACTAGCGGGAACAATGAGCAGTTCTTC.

This clone appeared once. The genes are TRBV2 and TRBJ2-7; possible D gene TRBD2, 5 bases. V was cut by 0 bases and J by 3 bases, with 21 bases left in between. The CDR3 spans 18 residues. Germline values: CDR1 SNHLY, CDR2 FYNNEI. The CDR3, as DNA: TGTGCCAGCAGTGAAGCGCTTGGTACGTATAGGAGGAGCTACGAGCAGTACTTC. It specifies CASSEALGTYRRSYEQYF.

The rearrangement links TRBV2 to TRBJ1-1, with a possible D match to TRBD1 (5 bases). The CDR3 has 14 residues. Germline V lookup: CDR1 SNHLY, CDR2 FYNNEI. Trimming took 1 base from V and 2 from J, leaving 8 bases between them. CDR3 sequence (DNA): TGTGCCAGCAGTGAAGGGACACTCAACACTGAAGCTTTCTTT. Translation: CASSEGTLNTEAFF.

This rearrangement joins TRBV27 to TRBJ2-7, with 13 bases aligning to TRBD2. The CDR3 length is 15 residues. Germline-derived CDR1 and CDR2 are MNHEY and SMNVEV (reference sequence). The ends lost 5 bases at V and 4 bases at J; junction bases unmatched: 5. The CDR3 loop reads CASSPGTSGVYEQYF. CDR3 in DNA: TGTGCCAGCAGTCCCGGGACTAGCGGGGTATACGAGCAGTACTTC.

The chain uses TRBV19 and TRBJ2-5, with 7 nucleotides matching TRBD2. Losses at the gene ends were 5 bases for V and 5 bases for J; bases not matched to a gene: 14. Germline V lookup: CDR1 LNHDA, CDR2 SQIVND (reference sequence). The CDR3 is 16 amino acids. The CDR3, as DNA: TGTGCCAGTAGTGCAACTAGCCCCAGCGGGGAGGAGACCCAGTACTTC. It encodes CASSATSPSGEETQYF. Supplemented by reference TRBV19 and TRBJ2-5, the full variable domain reads DGGITQSPKYLFRKEGQNVTLSCEQNLNHDAMYWYRQDPGQGLRLIYYSQIVNDFQKGDIAEGYSVSREKKESFPLTVTSAQKNPTAFYLCASSATSPSGEETQYFGPGTRLLVL.

The rearrangement links TRBV14 to TRBJ1-2; 7 bases map to TRBD1. Germline V CDR1 and CDR2: SGHDN, FVKESK. There are 13 residues in the CDR3. V trimming: 4 bases; J trimming: 3 bases; junction bases outside the gene matches: 2. The CDR3 DNA reads as TGTGCCAGCAGCCGGGACAGCTACTATGGCTACACCTTC. Its translation: CASSRDSYYGYTF. The complete variable domain, with remaining parts taken from reference TRBV14 and TRBJ1-2, reads EAGVTQFPSHSVIEKGQTVTLRCDPISGHDNLYWYRRVMGKEIKFLLHFVKESKQDESGMPNNRFLAERTGGTYSTLKVQPAELEDSGVYFCASSRDSYYGYTFGSGTRLTVV.

The chain uses TRBV5-1 and TRBJ2-1, with 13 bases that match TRBD2. The CDR3 is 17 residues long. Looked up from germline, CDR1 is SGHRS and CDR2 is YFSETQ. Trimming at V came to 4 bases and at J to 5 bases, leaving 9 bases not matched to a gene. The CDR3 sequence: CASSTGLAGEENNEQFF. The CDR3 region has the DNA TGCGCCAGCAGCACCGGACTAGCGGGAGAAGAGAACAATGAGCAGTTCTTC.

The chain couples TRBV11-2 to TRBJ2-1, with a tentative D call TRBD2 (6 bases). The CDR3 extends over 15 amino acids. Germline CDR1 is SGHAT and CDR2 is FQNNGV. Deletions cut 0 bases from V and 6 bases from J, with 12 bases between. The CDR3: CASSLDRGLFNEQFF. The CDR3 DNA sequence: TGTGCCAGCAGCTTAGATCGGGGACTGTTCAATGAGCAGTTCTTC.

The genes are TRBV9 and TRBJ2-1, with 8 bases that match TRBD2. The germline V gene encodes CDR1 SGDLS and CDR2 YYNGEE. With 0 bases clipped from V and 7 bases from J, the junction kept 12 bases outside the gene matches. This CDR3 has 17 residues. This chain's CDR3 is CASSVGVWAGGHNEQFF. In DNA form, the CDR3 reads TGTGCCAGCAGCGTAGGGGTGTGGGCGGGAGGTCATAATGAGCAGTTCTTC.

The J gene is TRBJ2-7, the V gene TRBV28; D is uncertain. CDR1 is MDHEN, CDR2 SYDVKM, per germline. Deletions cut 7 bases from V and 5 bases from J, with 18 bases between. This CDR3 is built from 14 residues. The CDR3 region has the DNA TGTGCCAGCAACGCGTCTCCCCCTCTCAACGAGCAGTACTTC. It translates to CASNASPPLNEQYF.

This clone was picked up a small number of times. The CDR3: CASSRQPRNSPLHF. CDR3 nucleotide sequence: TGTGCCAGCAGCAGACAGCCCCGTAATTCACCCCTCCACTTT. This chain connects TRBV7-3 to TRBJ1-6; tentative D call: TRBD1 (5 bases). Looked up from germline, CDR1 is SGHTA and CDR2 is FQGTGA. The CDR3 length is 14 residues. The V and J ends lost 5 bases and 6 bases respectively, with 11 bases between them. Supplemented by reference TRBV7-3 and TRBJ1-6, the full variable domain reads GAGVSQTPSNKVTEKGKYVELRCDPISGHTALYWYRQSLGQGPEFLIYFQGTGAADDSGLPNDRFFAVRPEGSVSTLKIQRTERGDSAVYLCASSRQPRNSPLHFGNGTRLTVT.

The chain has TRBV5-1 and TRBJ2-2, with a tentative D call TRBD1 (6 bases). Deletions cut 3 bases from V and 4 bases from J, with 13 bases between. Germline values: CDR1 SGHRS, CDR2 YFSETQ. This CDR3 spans 15 amino acids. The CDR3 loop is CASSWVQGLTGELFF. CDR3 bases: TGCGCCAGCAGCTGGGTCCAGGGGCTCACCGGGGAGCTGTTTTTT.

There are a few counts of this clone. V usage is TRBV27 and J usage is TRBJ1-2; D might be TRBD1 (6 bases). The CDR3 has 14 amino acids. CDR1 MNHEY and CDR2 SMNVEV come from the germline V gene (reference sequence). Trimming removed 6 bases at V and 8 bases at J, with 19 bases between. The DNA of the CDR3 is TGTGCCAGCAGCAGGGTCACAGGGTTGGGGGGCTACACCTTC. It encodes CASSRVTGLGGYTF.

The chain couples TRBV5-1 to TRBJ2-2; no reliable D call. V was trimmed by 2 bases and J by 4 bases, leaving 6 bases between them. The CDR3 totals 13 residues. Germline V gene data show CDR1 as SGHRS and CDR2 as YFSETQ. DNA for the CDR3: TGCGCCAGCAGCTTAACTCCCACCGGGGAGCTGTTTTTT. Protein sequence: CASSLTPTGELFF. The full variable domain, rest sourced from reference TRBV5-1 and TRBJ2-2, is KAGVTQTPRYLIKTRGQQVTLSCSPISGHRSVSWYQQTPGQGLQFLFEYFSETQRNKGNFPGRFSGRQFSNSRSEMNVSTLELGDSALYLCASSLTPTGELFFGEGSRLTVL.

This clone was seen only once. This chain joins TRBV6-6 and TRBJ1-2; no reliable D call. Germline-derived CDR1 and CDR2 are MNHNY and SVGAGI (reference sequence). The V and J ends lost 2 bases and 7 bases respectively, with 14 bases between them. This CDR3 is built from 14 residues. The CDR3 is CASSYRGERSGYTF. As DNA, the CDR3 is TGTGCCAGCAGTTACCGAGGAGAGCGAAGTGGCTACACCTTC.

This chain joins TRBV10-2 and TRBJ2-3, with 9 bases that match TRBD1. V dropped 7 bases and J dropped 4; count of bases not matched to a gene: 6. CDR1 is WSHSY and CDR2 is SAAADI in the germline V gene. The CDR3 runs 14 residues. The CDR3 is CASKDRGGPDTQYF. DNA of the CDR3: TGCGCCAGCAAGGACAGGGGAGGCCCAGATACGCAGTATTTT.

The chain carries TRBV15 and TRBJ1-5, with 8 positions matching TRBD1. The ends lost 3 bases at V and 5 bases at J; junction bases unmatched: 6. CDR3 length: 15 amino acids. Germline values: CDR1 LNHNV, CDR2 YYDKDF (reference sequence). CDR3 in amino acids: CATSRVTGAYQPQHF. As DNA, the CDR3 is TGTGCCACCAGCAGGGTGACAGGGGCGTATCAGCCCCAGCATTTT.

The chain links TRBV4-1 to TRBJ2-7; 10 positions agree with TRBD2. There are 15 residues in the CDR3. The V gene's germline CDR1 is MGHRA and CDR2 YSYEKL. Trimming took 4 bases from V and 1 from J; bases not matched to a gene: 4. CDR3: CASSRTSGVSYEQYF. DNA for the CDR3: TGCGCCAGCAGCCGGACTAGCGGAGTGTCCTACGAGCAGTACTTC.